A single sample gave rise to the 14 T cell receptor beta chains below, sequenced in a study of PD-1 blockade in mismatch repair-deficient tumors (dated by TCRdb to about 2017). Receptors were amplified or captured by the immunoSEQ multiplex PCR assay. TCRdb provides this immuneACCESS table in a form limited to in-frame rearrangements. Some clones are lacking; in checked studies, under half of them reflect an unresolved V gene, and why the rest are absent is not known. A total of fewer than 100,000 clones appear in this sample, about 85% of them only once. The ten largest make up roughly 2.7% of the sample. The time point label of this sample denotes: peripheral blood 12 weeks after first pembrolizumab dose. This specimen was peripheral blood, taken 12 weeks after starting pembrolizumab. These receptors were collected from an adult with mismatch repair-deficient cancer.

The chain uses TRBV6-5 and TRBJ1-1, with TRBD1 matching 7 bases. CDR3 size: 13 residues. Germline V CDR1 and CDR2: MNHEY, SVGAGI. V lost 2 bases and J lost 11; bases outside the gene matches: 8. For the CDR3, the DNA is TGTGCCAGCAGTTACGCACAGGGGCAATCGGCTTTCTTT. Protein product: CASSYAQGQSAFF.

Concerning this clone itself: At the DNA level, this CDR3 is encoded by other sequences in the same sample as well. V and J are TRBV9 and TRBJ2-7, with 7 bases fitting TRBD1. V lost 0 bases, J lost 2 bases, and 2 bases stayed unmatched. In germline, CDR1 is SGDLS, CDR2 YYNGEE. The CDR3 contains 14 residues. In DNA, the CDR3 is TGTGCCAGCAGCGTAGGGGACAGCCCCTACGAGCAGTACTTC. Amino acids: CASSVGDSPYEQYF.

The chain recombines TRBV19 with TRBJ1-1; unclear D gene. V was cut by 6 bases and J by 11 bases, with 16 bases left in between. Germline CDR1 reads LNHDA; CDR2 reads SQIVND (reference sequence). The CDR3 consists of 12 residues. The CDR3 bases are TGTGCCAGTAGCCATCGGCGGGATGCGGCTTTCTTT. Its protein is CASSHRRDAAFF.

The chain recombines TRBV27 with TRBJ1-1; unclear D gene. The CDR3 has 15 amino acids. V was trimmed by 3 bases and J by 0 bases, leaving 11 bases between them. CDR1 and CDR2 (germline): MNHEY, SMNVEV (reference sequence). The CDR3 here is CASSFRRLMNTEAFF. The CDR3 region has the DNA TGTGCCAGCAGTTTCCGACGGCTCATGAACACTGAAGCTTTCTTT.

The chain is built from TRBV4-1 and TRBJ1-1; 10 positions match TRBD1. Germline V gives CDR1 MGHRA, CDR2 YSYEKL. With 4 bases clipped from V and 4 bases from J, the junction kept 9 bases outside the gene matches. The CDR3 covers 16 residues. The CDR3 coding sequence is TGCGCCAGCAGCCCGCGGCTTAGGACAGGGGGCACTGAAGCTTTCTTT. Its translation: CASSPRLRTGGTEAFF.

Comments on this clone: The sample has other DNA sequences that encode this CDR3 too. The CDR3 here is CASSIAGSSYNEQFF. As DNA, the CDR3 is TGTGCCAGTAGTATAGCCGGTAGCTCCTACAATGAGCAGTTCTTC. The chain uses TRBV19 and TRBJ2-1; D ambiguous. CDR1 LNHDA and CDR2 SQIVND come from the germline V gene (reference sequence). The CDR3 spans 15 residues. V was pared by 1 base and J by 0 bases, with 7 bases between.

This clone was seen once. V usage is TRBV7-9 and J usage is TRBJ2-1, with 8 bases fitting TRBD1. V lost 5 bases to trimming and J lost 2 bases; unmatched junction nucleotides: 8. CDR3 length: 16 residues. CDR1 and CDR2 (germline): SEHNR, FQNEAQ (reference sequence). The CDR3 here is CASSHRPGQAYNEQFF. CDR3 sequence (DNA): TGTGCCAGCAGCCACAGACCGGGACAGGCCTACAATGAGCAGTTCTTC.

V is TRBV5-1 and J is TRBJ2-5; a possible D gene is TRBD1 (6 bases). CDR1 and CDR2 from the germline V gene are SGHRS and YFSETQ. Trimming took 4 bases from V and 3 from J, leaving 7 bases between them. The CDR3 loop spans 12 amino acids. Here the CDR3 reads CASSRTEETQYF. CDR3 coding DNA: TGCGCCAGCAGCCGGACAGAAGAGACCCAGTACTTC.

The rearrangement joins TRBV11-2 to TRBJ1-1, with D maybe TRBD1 (6 bases). V lost 1 base and J lost 5, with 14 bases in between. CDR3 length equals 15 residues. Germline values: CDR1 SGHAT, CDR2 FQNNGV. This CDR3 reads CASSLARGRGTEAFF. For the CDR3, the DNA is TGTGCCAGCAGCTTAGCCCGGGGCAGGGGAACTGAAGCTTTCTTT.

This sequence joins TRBV6-1 and TRBJ1-5; TRBD1 might be the D (5 bases). V was trimmed by 6 bases and J by 0 bases, leaving 12 bases between them. The CDR3 extends over 15 amino acids. The germline V gene encodes CDR1 MNHNS and CDR2 SASEGT. CDR3 sequence (DNA): TGTGCCAGCAGCGGGACGGCTGATAGCAATCAGCCCCAGCATTTT. It encodes CASSGTADSNQPQHF.

This CDR3 reads CASSRNKNTEAFF. The CDR3 nucleotides read TGTGCCAGCAGTAGAAATAAGAACACTGAAGCTTTCTTT. This chain joins TRBV6-1 and TRBJ1-1, with D unclear. Germline V gene sequence: CDR1 MNHNS, CDR2 SASEGT. Deletions cut 5 bases from V and 1 base from J, with 8 bases between. This CDR3 is built from 13 residues.

The chain uses TRBV29-1 and TRBJ2-5, with D perhaps TRBD1 (5 bases). The CDR3 sequence is 12 residues long. V was trimmed by 5 bases and J by 5 bases, leaving 12 bases between them. The germline gives CDR1 SQVTM, CDR2 ANQGSEA. CDR3 DNA sequence: TGCAGCGTTCGCAGGGATCCGGAGACCCAGTACTTC. This encodes CSVRRDPETQYF. The whole variable domain, remainder taken from reference TRBV29-1 and TRBJ2-5, is SAVISQKPSRDICQRGTSLTIQCQVDSQVTMMFWYRQQPGQSLTLIATANQGSEATYESGFVIDKFPISRPNLTFSTLTVSNMSPEDSSIYLCSVRRDPETQYFGPGTRLLVL.

The chain carries TRBV19 and TRBJ1-1; 7 bases map to TRBD1. Per the germline V gene, CDR1 is LNHDA and CDR2 is SQIVND (reference sequence). The junction had 10 bases not matched to a gene; V was cut back by 5 bases and J by 4 bases. The CDR3 extends over 15 amino acids. The CDR3 is CASSLQGMIGTEAFF. Here the CDR3 DNA reads TGTGCCAGTAGTTTACAGGGGATGATTGGCACTGAAGCTTTCTTT.

The chain carries TRBV5-4 and TRBJ2-7, with D unresolved. The CDR3 length is 14 residues. The ends were cut back, 3 bases at V and 2 bases at J, with 12 bases in the middle. Germline V CDR1 and CDR2: SGHNT, YYREEE (reference sequence). CDR3 DNA: TGTGCCAGCAGCTCGGCTCCGGGCACCTACGAGCAGTACTTC. Translated: CASSSAPGTYEQYF.